Presented here are 29 T cell receptor beta chains from one specimen sequenced in a study of T cells after yellow fever vaccination. TCRdb itself ran the 5' RACE reads through MiXCR, one entry per CDR3 protein. The table lists more than 350,000 distinct CDR3 sequences, around 10% of them singletons. Sample: PBMCs, taken on the day of the first yellow fever vaccination. The receptors were gathered from a man younger than 35 who received the YFV17D yellow fever vaccine.

In this sample, this clonotype turned up a few times. V gene TRBV5-4 combines with J gene TRBJ2-2, with D tentatively TRBD2 (6 bases). Germline CDR1 is SGHNT and CDR2 is YYREEE (reference sequence). The CDR3 extends over 15 amino acids. V was shortened by 4 bases and J by 5 bases, with 15 bases between the two germline ends. This chain's CDR3 is CASSPGAGLTGELFF. In DNA, the CDR3 is TGTGCCAGCAGCCCGGGCGCGGGGTTAACCGGGGAGCTGTTTTTT.

The rearrangement joins TRBV28 to TRBJ2-3, with D maybe TRBD1 (6 bases). Germline CDR1 and CDR2: MDHEN and SYDVKM. The V and J ends lost 6 bases and 4 bases respectively, with 14 bases between them. The CDR3 loop spans 14 amino acids. CDR3 DNA: TGTGCCAGCAGCATCGACAGGAATTCAGATACGCAGTATTTT. It yields the protein CASSIDRNSDTQYF.

This clonotype was seen a handful of times. The rearrangement links TRBV4-1 to TRBJ2-3, with 9 bases lining up with TRBD2. The CDR3 spans 16 residues. V shed 0 bases, J shed 6 bases, and the junction held 7 bases outside the gene matches. Germline V gene sequence: CDR1 MGHRA, CDR2 YSYEKL. The CDR3 region has the DNA TGCGCCAGCAGCCAAGATGAGAGCGGGGGGACCGATACGCAGTATTTT. Its protein is CASSQDESGGTDTQYF.

This clonotype was observed many times. The J gene is TRBJ1-6, the V gene TRBV14, with a tentative D call TRBD1 (6 bases). The CDR3 is made up of 14 amino acids. The ends were cut back, 6 bases at V and 9 bases at J, with 15 bases in the middle. The germline gives CDR1 SGHDN, CDR2 FVKESK. The CDR3: CASSPGRGASPLHF. The CDR3 DNA is TGTGCCAGCAGTCCGGGCAGGGGAGCTTCACCCCTCCACTTT.

This clonotype was detected many times. The CDR3 loop reads CSAREGVGNTIYF. CDR3 bases: TGCAGTGCTAGAGAAGGTGTTGGAAACACCATATATTTT. The V gene is TRBV20-1, the J gene TRBJ1-3, with no clear D. The V end was cut by 0 bases, the J end by 3 bases, with 6 bases between. This CDR3 has 13 residues. The germline gives CDR1 DFQATT, CDR2 SNEGSKA (reference sequence).

This clonotype has a handful of counts. This rearrangement joins TRBV7-8 to TRBJ2-3, with D unresolved. The CDR3 runs 10 residues. Germline CDR1 SGHVS, CDR2 FQNEAQ. V lost 11 bases, J lost 5 bases, and 8 bases lay in between. CDR3 coding DNA: TGTGCCTTGGGGAAAGATACGCAGTATTTT. Translated: CALGKDTQYF.

This clonotype has at least ten counts. The gene calls are TRBV5-1 and TRBJ2-1, with D unclear. Trimming cost V 0 bases and J 8 bases, with 9 bases left between them. The germline V gene has CDR1 SGHRS and CDR2 YFSETQ. This CDR3 has 13 amino acids. CDR3 bases: TGCGCCAGCAGCTTGGACGGTGATTATGAGCAGTTCTTC. Translated: CASSLDGDYEQFF.

This clonotype was seen repeatedly, ten times or more. The gene calls are TRBV7-2 and TRBJ2-5; D call uncertain. V was clipped by 5 bases and J by 4 bases, with 8 bases between them. The CDR3 consists of 12 residues. Germline V gives CDR1 SGHTA, CDR2 FQGNSA. CDR3 region: CASSAPTETQYF. The CDR3 DNA follows: TGTGCCAGCAGCGCCCCCACAGAGACCCAGTACTTC.

V and J are TRBV7-9 and TRBJ1-1; D is ambiguous. V was shortened by 4 bases and J by 4 bases, with 7 bases between the two germline ends. This CDR3 is 12 amino acids long. CDR1 is SEHNR, CDR2 FQNEAQ, per germline (reference sequence). For the CDR3, the DNA is TGTGCCAGCAGCTCTCGACTCACTGAAGCTTTCTTT. It codes for CASSSRLTEAFF.

The chain uses TRBV6-1 and TRBJ2-6; D is unresolved. Trimming removed 11 bases at V and 0 bases at J, with 8 bases between. Germline CDR1 and CDR2: MNHNS and SASEGT. This CDR3 has 13 residues. CDR3 DNA: TGTGCCGGTATGAGCTCTGGGGCCAACGTCCTGACTTTC. As protein: CAGMSSGANVLTF.

There are many counts of this clonotype. The V gene is TRBV5-1, the J gene TRBJ2-2; possibly TRBD1 or TRBD2 for D (5 bases each). CDR1 SGHRS and CDR2 YFSETQ come from the germline V gene. Trimming left V 0 bases short and J 2 bases short, with 8 bases between. This CDR3 contains 15 residues. CDR3 sequence (DNA): TGCGCCAGCAGCTTGGAGGGGACCAACACCGGGGAGCTGTTTTTT. Translated, it gives CASSLEGTNTGELFF.

The chain carries TRBV20-1 and TRBJ1-6; D is ambiguous. Germline V CDR1 and CDR2: DFQATT, SNEGSKA (reference sequence). The CDR3 extends over 12 amino acids. V was clipped by 2 bases and J by 6 bases, with 5 bases between them. This CDR3 is CSARSVNSPLHF. DNA for the CDR3: TGCAGTGCTAGATCTGTTAATTCACCCCTCCACTTT.

As to this clonotype: The junction differs from germline at one of its ends, possibly a read error. The chain is built from TRBV7-3 and TRBJ2-5; D perhaps matches TRBD1 (6 bases). The CDR3 runs 14 residues. Germline V lookup: CDR1 SGHTA, CDR2 FQGTGA. The CDR3 region has the DNA TGTGCCAGCAGCTTATCTCCACAGGGAGAGGCCCAGTACTTC. Encoded protein: CASSLSPQGEAQYF.

This rearrangement joins TRBV6-5 to TRBJ1-5, with D possibly TRBD1 on 6 matching bases. The germline CDR1 and CDR2 sequences are MNHEY and SVGAGI. CDR3 size: 16 residues. The V end was cut by 5 bases, the J end by 0 bases, with 14 bases between. DNA for the CDR3: TGTGCCAGCAGTCTCGACGGGGGGGCTAGCAATCAGCCCCAGCATTTT. Amino acid sequence: CASSLDGGASNQPQHF.

The chain uses TRBV3-1 and TRBJ2-7, with TRBD1 matching 9 bases. CDR1 and CDR2 from the germline V gene are LGHDT and YNNKEL (reference sequence). The CDR3 sequence is 13 residues long. V lost 4 bases, J lost 6 bases, and 4 bases stayed unmatched. The CDR3 is CASSRQGVSEQYF. Written as DNA, the CDR3 is TGTGCCAGCAGCCGACAGGGGGTTTCCGAGCAGTACTTC.

This clonotype was seen a few times. The J gene is TRBJ2-5, the V gene TRBV6-4; 8 nucleotides match TRBD1. The germline V gene has CDR1 MRHNA and CDR2 SNTAGT. Trimming at V came to 10 bases and at J to 3 bases, leaving 7 bases not matched to a gene. The CDR3 sequence is 13 residues long. CDR3 residues: CANLGQDKETQYF. As DNA, the CDR3 is TGTGCCAACCTGGGACAGGATAAAGAGACCCAGTACTTC.

Only a few counts were recorded for this clonotype. At one of its ends the junction is not consistent with the germline gene, which may arise from a read error. The V call is TRBV6-2 or TRBV6-3, the J call TRBJ2-5, with D maybe TRBD2 (7 bases). The CDR3 is 20 residues long. Germline values: CDR1 MNHEY, CDR2 SVGEGT. CDR3 nucleotide sequence: TGTGCCAGCCGTTACGGGGGGAGGGGGAACCACCCATACCTACAAGAGACCCAGTACTTC. Translating gives CASRYGGRGNHPYLQETQYF.

This chain joins TRBV12-3 or TRBV12-4 and TRBJ2-1; D is unclear. V was clipped by 4 bases and J by 2 bases, with 15 bases between them. CDR3 length: 16 amino acids. CDR3 amino acids: CASSSRLVGAYNEQFF. As DNA, the CDR3 is TGTGCCAGCAGTTCGCGGCTAGTTGGGGCCTACAATGAGCAGTTCTTC.

This chain uses TRBV19 with TRBJ2-1; 13 nucleotides match TRBD2. J gave up 2 bases and V 5 bases, and 3 bases lay outside the gene matches. The CDR3 is 16 amino acids. Germline V CDR1 and CDR2: LNHDA, SQIVND (reference sequence). The CDR3 region is CASSVGLAGPYNEQFF. DNA for the CDR3: TGTGCCAGTAGTGTGGGACTAGCGGGGCCCTACAATGAGCAGTTCTTC.

This clonotype was observed many times. The V call is TRBV6-5, the J call TRBJ2-5, with 7 bases matching TRBD2. V shed 5 bases, J shed 1 base, and the junction held 4 bases outside the gene matches. The length of the CDR3 is 14 residues. From germline, CDR1 is MNHEY and CDR2 SVGAGI. The CDR3 reads CASSTRGSQETQYF. The CDR3 DNA reads as TGTGCCAGCAGTACACGCGGGAGCCAAGAGACCCAGTACTTC.

This clonotype appeared a few times. The chain employs TRBV6-5 and TRBJ1-2; no reliable D call. The V gene lost 2 bases and the J gene lost 4 bases, with 11 bases spanning the gap. This CDR3 spans 14 amino acids. Germline V gene sequence: CDR1 MNHEY, CDR2 SVGAGI. The CDR3 spells CASSYESGGYGYTF. The CDR3 coding sequence is TGTGCCAGCAGTTACGAGTCAGGCGGCTATGGCTACACCTTC.

This clonotype has more than one count but fewer than ten. The chain employs TRBV7-3 and TRBJ2-2; perhaps TRBD2 as D (7 bases). The germline V gene encodes CDR1 SGHTA and CDR2 FQGTGA. The V end lost 3 bases, the J end lost 1 base, and 12 bases lay between the germline ends. CDR3 length: 16 amino acids. The CDR3 nucleotides read TGTGCCAGCAGCTTCGGGGGGCTAAAGAACACCGGGGAGCTGTTTTTT. It is translated as CASSFGGLKNTGELFF.

Only a few counts were recorded for this clonotype. The V call is TRBV7-6, the J call TRBJ1-1; 8 nucleotides agree with TRBD1. Germline-derived CDR1 and CDR2 are SGHVS and FNYEAQ. This CDR3 region has 15 residues. V lost 2 bases, J lost 5 bases, and 7 bases stayed unmatched. The CDR3 loop reads CASSLRAGGATEAFF. As DNA, the CDR3 is TGTGCCAGCAGCTTAAGGGCAGGGGGCGCAACTGAAGCTTTCTTT.

The genes are TRBV5-6 and TRBJ1-1; D gene unclear. V gave up 4 bases and J gave up 11 bases, with 18 bases separating them. Germline CDR1 reads SGHDT; CDR2 reads YYEEEE. The CDR3 totals 13 residues. The CDR3 nucleotides read TGTGCCAGCAGCCTTGACCGGCGGGCCGATGCTTTCTTT. It specifies CASSLDRRADAFF. Variable domain in full (rest from reference TRBV5-6 and TRBJ1-1): DAGVTQSPTHLIKTRGQQVTLRCSPKSGHDTVSWYQQALGQGPQFIFQYYEEEERQRGNFPDRFSGHQFPNYSSELNVNALLLGDSALYLCASSLDRRADAFFGQGTRLTVV.

This clonotype was seen ten or more times. This rearrangement joins TRBV4-1 to TRBJ1-5; D gene ambiguous. Germline CDR1 reads MGHRA; CDR2 reads YSYEKL. This CDR3 is built from 13 residues. V lost 4 bases and J 2 bases, leaving 6 bases between the germline ends. CDR3 protein: CASSPGGNQPQHF. In nucleotides, the CDR3 is TGCGCCAGCAGCCCCGGGGGCAATCAGCCCCAGCATTTT.

V and J are TRBV6-2 or TRBV6-3 and TRBJ1-1; D remains unclear. The V end lost 2 bases, the J end lost 1 base, and 5 bases lay between the germline ends. The germline gives CDR1 MNHEY, CDR2 SVGEGT. There are 13 residues in the CDR3. Written as DNA, the CDR3 is TGTGCCAGCAGTTACGTCCAGAACACTGAAGCTTTCTTT. Amino acids: CASSYVQNTEAFF.

This clonotype was detected a few times. The chain uses TRBV7-2 and TRBJ1-4; D ambiguous. This CDR3 comprises 16 residues. The V end was cut by 1 base, the J end by 8 bases, with 17 bases between. Germline V gene lookup returns CDR1 SGHTA and CDR2 FQGNSA. CDR3 sequence reads: CASSLVFVSSGEKLFF. DNA of the CDR3: TGTGCCAGCAGCTTAGTTTTTGTATCTTCCGGGGAAAAACTGTTTTTT.

The chain employs TRBV6-2 or TRBV6-3 and TRBJ2-5; perhaps TRBD1 as D (6 bases). The V end was cut by 4 bases, the J end by 2 bases, with 14 bases between. This CDR3 has 15 residues. In germline, CDR1 is MNHEY, CDR2 SVGEGT. The DNA of the CDR3 is TGTGCCAGCAGTTTCACCCTCGGACAGCAAGAGACCCAGTACTTC. Translating gives CASSFTLGQQETQYF.

The CDR3 protein is CASRRSGTSYEQYV. The CDR3 region has the DNA TGTGCCAGCAGAAGAAGTGGGACCTCCTACGAGCAGTACGTC. The chain carries TRBV6-2 or TRBV6-3 and TRBJ2-7; either TRBD1 or TRBD2 may fit D (5 bases each). Deletions cut 6 bases from V and 0 bases from J, with 12 bases between. This CDR3 comprises 14 residues. CDR1 is MNHEY and CDR2 is SVGEGT in the germline V gene.